Listed here are 10 T cell receptor beta chains from one sample, sequenced in a study of early T cells in non-severe SARS-CoV-2 infection. A single record per CDR3 protein comes from TCRdb applying MiXCR to the 5' RACE reads. The table shows around 66,000 distinct CDR3 sequences, with 5.9% occurring only once. Sequencing was performed on whole blood, taken at baseline. The receptors here all came from an adult who was a healthcare worker with PCR-confirmed SARS-CoV-2 infection or an uninfected control (not recorded which).

The genes are TRBV7-9 and TRBJ2-1; TRBD2 might be the D (5 bases). Germline CDR1 SEHNR, CDR2 FQNEAQ (reference sequence). V was shortened by 6 bases and J by 8 bases, with 17 bases between the two germline ends. CDR3 length: 14 amino acids. The CDR3 protein is CASSFILGGHEQFF. The DNA of the CDR3 is TGTGCCAGCAGTTTTATACTAGGAGGTCATGAGCAGTTCTTC.

This clonotype was found many times. The V gene is TRBV20-1, the J gene TRBJ2-1; 7 nucleotides line up with TRBD2. CDR1 DFQATT and CDR2 SNEGSKA come from the germline V gene (reference sequence). V was clipped by 2 bases and J by 1 base; unmatched bases: 2. This CDR3 region has 14 residues. The DNA for the CDR3 is TGCAGTGCTAGACTAGCGGAGTCCTACAATGAGCAGTTCTTC. Translation: CSARLAESYNEQFF.

This clonotype was seen a few times. The CDR3 bases are TGCGCCAGCAGCTCCGGGACAAAAGAGACCCAGTACTTC. As protein: CASSSGTKETQYF. The chain has TRBV5-1 and TRBJ2-5; perhaps TRBD1 as D (6 bases). Trimming left V 3 bases short and J 3 bases short, with 9 bases between. Germline lookup yields CDR1 SGHRS and CDR2 YFSETQ. The CDR3 loop spans 13 amino acids.

This clonotype was recorded many times. The chain links TRBV4-2 to TRBJ2-1, with 7 positions matching TRBD2. The junction had 6 bases not matched to a gene; V was cut back by 1 base and J by 3 bases. The CDR3 is made up of 16 amino acids. Germline V lookup: CDR1 LGHNA, CDR2 YNFKEQ. The CDR3 region has the DNA TGTGCCAGCAGCCAAGTAGCTAGCGGACTCTACAATGAGCAGTTCTTC. This encodes CASSQVASGLYNEQFF.

The sample holds many counts of this clonotype. The V call is TRBV5-1, the J call TRBJ2-7, with D hard to call. Germline V gene lookup returns CDR1 SGHRS and CDR2 YFSETQ. This CDR3 region has 12 residues. The germline V and J ends were trimmed by 3 bases and 4 bases, with 8 bases remaining between them. CDR3 amino acids: CASSSLGYEQYF. The CDR3 bases are TGCGCCAGCAGCTCTTTAGGGTACGAGCAGTACTTC. Together with reference TRBV5-1 and TRBJ2-7, the CDR3 gives the full variable domain: KAGVTQTPRYLIKTRGQQVTLSCSPISGHRSVSWYQQTPGQGLQFLFEYFSETQRNKGNFPGRFSGRQFSNSRSEMNVSTLELGDSALYLCASSSLGYEQYFGPGTRLTVT.

This clonotype has more than one count but fewer than ten. The chain links TRBV7-8 to TRBJ2-3; no reliable D call. The CDR3 is 13 amino acids. The ends were cut back, 1 base at V and 5 bases at J, with 7 bases in the middle. The germline V gene has CDR1 SGHVS and CDR2 FQNEAQ. This CDR3 reads CASSLGIQDTQYF. The CDR3 DNA reads TGTGCCAGCAGCTTAGGGATCCAAGATACGCAGTATTTT.

This clonotype was counted at least ten times. This chain links TRBV20-1 with TRBJ2-7; 11 bases line up with TRBD1. V dropped 7 bases and J dropped 3; count of bases not matched to a gene: 8. CDR1 and CDR2 from the germline V gene are DFQATT and SNEGSKA (reference sequence). The CDR3 contains 14 residues. CDR3 sequence (DNA): TGCAGTGGCAAGCCCGGGACAGGGGGCTACGAGCAGTACTTC. Protein product: CSGKPGTGGYEQYF.

V is TRBV7-6 and J is TRBJ1-5; TRBD1 aligns across 7 bases. Germline CDR1 reads SGHVS; CDR2 reads FNYEAQ. Losses at the gene ends were 1 base for V and 3 bases for J; bases not matched to a gene: 3. This CDR3 spans 15 amino acids. The CDR3: CASSLGDSLNQPQHF. The DNA for the CDR3 is TGTGCCAGCAGCTTAGGGGACAGCCTCAATCAGCCCCAGCATTTT.

This clonotype was counted at least ten times. The J gene is TRBJ1-2, the V gene TRBV4-1; maybe TRBD1 (6 bases). Per the germline V gene, CDR1 is MGHRA and CDR2 is YSYEKL. The CDR3 is made up of 16 amino acids. V lost 1 base to trimming and J lost 4 bases, with 16 bases between them. The CDR3 nucleotides read TGCGCCAGCAGCCAAGGGCCGTTAACAGGGACCTATGGCTACACCTTC. This translates into CASSQGPLTGTYGYTF.

This sequence joins TRBV4-1 and TRBJ1-6; the D is unclear. CDR3 length equals 18 residues. Germline V gene data show CDR1 as MGHRA and CDR2 as YSYEKL. V was pared by 0 bases and J by 0 bases, with 12 bases between. The CDR3 region is CASSQDLHRSSYNSPLHF. CDR3 sequence (DNA): TGCGCCAGCAGCCAAGATTTGCACCGAAGCTCCTATAATTCACCCCTCCACTTT.